This T cell receptor (beta chain) was obtained from a study of OX40 agonist ivuxolimab in advanced cancers. Findings and caveats of the study: Blood T cells, both CD4+ and CD8+, expanded clonally by week 6 at 0.1 to 3.0 mg/kg.

Generated by immunoSEQ multiplex PCR, the TCRdb table keeps only in-frame clones and is missing some. This sample has fewer than 70,000 clones, with around 78% found just once. Germline V gene lookup returns CDR1 SEHNR and CDR2 FQNEAQ (reference sequence). The V and J ends lost 1 base and 4 bases respectively, with 11 bases between them. The CDR3 runs to 15 residues. As for this clone: The antigen is undetermined.

The receptor was isolated from an adult with an advanced solid tumor such as melanoma, head and neck, liver or kidney cancer. The chain employs TRBV7-9 and TRBJ2-1; maybe TRBD2 (5 bases). The sequenced sample was CD4+ or CD8+ T cells sorted from blood, obtained in a trial of the OX40 agonist ivuxolimab. The CDR3 DNA reads as TGTGCCAGCAGCTTAGATGGCGGGTTTTACAATGAGCAGTTCTTC. This gives the protein CASSLDGGFYNEQFF.